These 6 T cell receptor beta chains originate from one sample sequenced in a study of control samples from healthy donors and cancer patients. Assay: immunoSEQ multiplex PCR; the TCRdb copy retains only in-frame clones and omits some. The sample lists some 73,000 clones; roughly 94% were seen once. The sample consisted of blood. The receptors derive from a woman aged 40 to 50 in good health.

The chain carries TRBV11-3 and TRBJ2-5; D is tentatively TRBD1 or TRBD2 (5 bases each). The V end was cut by 6 bases, the J end by 1 base, with 9 bases between. Germline V gene lookup returns CDR1 SGHNT and CDR2 YENEEA. The CDR3 extends over 13 amino acids. CDR3 DNA sequence: TGTGCCAGCAGTTTTGGGACCCAAGAGACCCAGTACTTC. Translation: CASSFGTQETQYF. Complete variable domain (other parts from reference TRBV11-3 and TRBJ2-5): EAGVVQSPRYKIIEKKQPVAFWCNPISGHNTLYWYLQNLGQGPELLIRYENEEAVDDSQLPKDRFSAERLKGVDSTLKIQPAELGDSAVYLCASSFGTQETQYFGPGTRLLVL.

In its sample, this clone was seen once. The chain employs TRBV7-3 and TRBJ1-1; a possible D gene is TRBD1 (5 bases). V was trimmed by 5 bases and J by 10 bases, leaving 26 bases between them. This CDR3 comprises 16 residues. Looked up from germline, CDR1 is SGHTA and CDR2 is FQGTGA. The CDR3 DNA reads as TGTGCCAGCAGCGAAACGGTACTGGGGCCTCGACTGGTAGCTTTCTTT. Protein: CASSETVLGPRLVAFF.

The chain employs TRBV14 and TRBJ2-7; the D gene is possibly TRBD2 (6 bases). Trimming took 3 bases from V and 3 from J, leaving 12 bases between them. Looked up from germline, CDR1 is SGHDN and CDR2 is FVKESK. The CDR3 is 14 amino acids. CDR3 bases: TGTGCCAGCAGCCAGACTAGTTCAGTCTACGAGCAGTACTTC. This codes for CASSQTSSVYEQYF.

The DNA for the CDR3 is TGTGCCAGCAGCCACGGGACGAACACTGAAGCTTTCTTT. It is translated as CASSHGTNTEAFF. This sequence joins TRBV3-1 (or the pseudogene TRBV3-2) and TRBJ1-1; D might be TRBD1 (5 bases). Germline CDR1 and CDR2: LGHDT and YNNKEL (reference sequence). Deletions cut 3 bases from V and 1 base from J, with 6 bases between. The CDR3 extends over 13 amino acids.

The chain joins TRBV27 to TRBJ2-7; TRBD1 is a possible D gene (5 bases). CDR3 size: 14 residues. Germline-derived CDR1 and CDR2 are MNHEY and SMNVEV (reference sequence). The V end lost 0 bases, the J end lost 6 bases, and 12 bases lay between the germline ends. CDR3 DNA: TGTGCCAGCAGTTTATCGGGGCCGCGTCGCGAGCAGTACTTC. Translating it yields CASSLSGPRREQYF.

This clone was recorded once. CDR3 protein: CASSTPGGGMGYTF. The CDR3 DNA reads TGTGCCAGTAGTACTCCAGGGGGCGGCATGGGCTACACCTTC. The rearrangement links TRBV19 to TRBJ1-2; 8 bases match TRBD1. J was trimmed by 8 bases and V by 4 bases; bases with no gene match: 9. CDR1 is LNHDA and CDR2 is SQIVND in the germline V gene (reference sequence). This CDR3 comprises 14 residues.